What follows are 32 T cell receptor beta chains derived from one specimen sequenced in a study of resident and recirculating memory T cells in vitiligo. Some clones are missing from TCRdb's copy, which holds only in-frame ones; the method was immunoSEQ multiplex PCR. The table has about 42,000 clones, around 90% seen once. The sequencing input was blood. The receptors shown here come from a male donor with vitiligo.

The chain carries TRBV6-1 and TRBJ2-3; D gene ambiguous. CDR1 MNHNS and CDR2 SASEGT come from the germline V gene. The CDR3 runs to 13 residues. Trimming shortened V by 6 bases and J by 2 bases, and 9 bases separated the two germline ends. In DNA form, the CDR3 reads TGTGCCAGCAGCCACGGAGACACAGATACGCAGTATTTT. Amino acids: CASSHGDTDTQYF.

This clone showed up just once. The chain combines TRBV15 with TRBJ1-2, with D unclear. V was pared by 1 base and J by 8 bases, with 17 bases between. CDR3 length: 15 residues. The germline V gene encodes CDR1 LNHNV and CDR2 YYDKDF (reference sequence). CDR3 amino acids: CATSRGLGQENGYTF. CDR3 in DNA: TGTGCCACCAGCAGAGGGCTCGGCCAGGAAAACGGCTACACCTTC.

The V gene is TRBV10-3, the J gene TRBJ1-2, with TRBD1 identical over 10 bases. CDR3 size: 13 residues. V was clipped by 6 bases and J by 6 bases; unmatched bases: 4. Per germline, CDR1 ENHRY and CDR2 SYGVKD. CDR3 coding DNA: TGTGCCATCAGAGGTGACAGGGGGCATGGCTACACCTTC. Its protein product is CAIRGDRGHGYTF.

The rearrangement uses TRBV30 and TRBJ2-5, with 9 bases lining up with TRBD2. This CDR3 contains 14 residues. Losses at the gene ends were 4 bases for V and 5 bases for J; bases not matched to a gene: 8. Germline CDR1 reads GTSNPN; CDR2 reads SVGIG (reference sequence). CDR3 protein: CAWNTGLAGETQYF. CDR3 coding DNA: TGTGCCTGGAACACGGGACTAGCCGGCGAGACCCAGTACTTC.

V is TRBV6-1 and J is TRBJ1-2; weak D call: TRBD1 (6 bases). Between the trimmed V and J ends, which lost 6 bases and 1 base, there was a span of 9 bases. The CDR3 totals 13 residues. CDR1 is MNHNS, CDR2 SASEGT, per germline. DNA of the CDR3: TGTGCCAGCAGACTCAGGGGTAACTATGGCTACACCTTC. This encodes CASRLRGNYGYTF.

This chain links TRBV11-2 with TRBJ2-3; the match to TRBD2 covers 9 bases. The CDR3 is 18 residues long. With V trimmed by 1 base and J by 2 bases, 10 bases remained unmatched. The V gene's germline CDR1 is SGHAT and CDR2 FQNNGV. The CDR3 region has the DNA TGTGCCAGCAGCTTAGGACAAGCGGGGGGCATATCCACAGATACGCAGTATTTT. Its protein is CASSLGQAGGISTDTQYF.

The chain recombines TRBV6-5 with TRBJ1-2, with 9 bases lining up with TRBD1. V dropped 8 bases and J dropped 1; count of bases not matched to a gene: 5. Looked up from germline, CDR1 is MNHEY and CDR2 is SVGAGI. This CDR3 contains 14 residues. The CDR3 nucleotides read TGTGCCAGCGCGGCGGACAGGGGTAACTATGGCTACACCTTC. Protein product: CASAADRGNYGYTF.

This rearrangement joins TRBV2 to TRBJ1-5; TRBD1 aligns across 7 bases. The trim removed 6 bases at V and 9 bases at J, leaving 14 bases unmatched. This CDR3 contains 15 residues. The germline gives CDR1 SNHLY, CDR2 FYNNEI. CDR3 residues: CASSPNRQGGRPQHF. CDR3 bases: TGTGCCAGCAGCCCTAACCGACAGGGAGGACGGCCCCAGCATTTT.

The chain couples TRBV19 to TRBJ1-1; D is perhaps TRBD1 (5 bases). Germline V CDR1 and CDR2: LNHDA, SQIVND (reference sequence). Trimming left V 5 bases short and J 6 bases short, with 16 bases between. This CDR3 has 14 residues. The CDR3 DNA sequence: TGTGCCAGTAGTTCAGTCAGGGACTCCCCTGAAGCTTTCTTT. This codes for CASSSVRDSPEAFF.

This clone has more than one count but fewer than ten. V is TRBV4-3 and J is TRBJ2-1, with a tentative D call TRBD1 (6 bases). Trimming left V 6 bases short and J 9 bases short, with 12 bases between. CDR1 LGHNA and CDR2 YSLEER come from the germline V gene. CDR3 size: 12 residues. Here the CDR3 DNA reads TGCGCCAGCAGTTCAACAGGGCTTGAGCAGTTCTTC. It encodes CASSSTGLEQFF.

The chain recombines TRBV19 with TRBJ2-3; 10 bases map to TRBD2. J gave up 3 bases and V 3 bases, and 6 bases lay outside the gene matches. Per germline, CDR1 LNHDA and CDR2 SQIVND (reference sequence). CDR3 size: 16 residues. The CDR3 sequence is CASSIKRGGLTDTQYF. The CDR3 DNA sequence: TGTGCCAGTAGTATCAAGCGGGGGGGACTGACAGATACGCAGTATTTT. The variable domain in full, completed from reference TRBV19 and TRBJ2-3, reads DGGITQSPKYLFRKEGQNVTLSCEQNLNHDAMYWYRQDPGQGLRLIYYSQIVNDFQKGDIAEGYSVSREKKESFPLTVTSAQKNPTAFYLCASSIKRGGLTDTQYFGPGTRLTVL.

The sample holds one count of this clone. The chain combines TRBV7-2 with TRBJ1-5; D is possibly TRBD1 (6 bases). CDR3 size: 13 residues. Per germline, CDR1 SGHTA and CDR2 FQGNSA. V dropped 4 bases and J dropped 4 bases, with 8 bases sitting between them. The DNA of the CDR3 is TGTGCCAGCAGCTCGACAGGAAATCAGCCCCAGCATTTT. It codes for CASSSTGNQPQHF.

This clone was seen just once. The chain is built from TRBV5-1 and TRBJ2-2, with TRBD2 matching over 10 bases. V shed 7 bases and J 5 bases; nucleotides not matched to a gene: 8. Germline V gene data show CDR1 as SGHRS and CDR2 as YFSETQ. The CDR3 sequence is 15 residues long. The CDR3 nucleotides read TGCGCCAGCCAGAGTACTAGCGGGGTTACCGGGGAGCTGTTTTTT. This codes for CASQSTSGVTGELFF.

The chain links TRBV5-4 to TRBJ2-2; 8 bases align to TRBD2. CDR1 and CDR2 from the germline V gene are SGHNT and YYREEE (reference sequence). CDR3 length: 15 residues. The V gene end was trimmed by 5 bases and the J gene end by 3 bases; junction bases not matched to a gene: 6. The CDR3 here is CASRSGTRDTGELFF. The CDR3 nucleotides read TGTGCCAGCAGGTCCGGGACTAGGGACACCGGGGAGCTGTTTTTT.

V gene TRBV5-1 combines with J gene TRBJ2-1, with 8 bases that match TRBD2. The CDR3 loop spans 15 amino acids. The germline gives CDR1 SGHRS, CDR2 YFSETQ. V was pared by 2 bases and J by 7 bases, with 8 bases of the junction left unmatched. As DNA, the CDR3 is TGCGCCAGCAGCTTCGGGGGGGCGGATAAAAATGAGCAGTTCTTC. Its translation: CASSFGGADKNEQFF. The full variable domain, in which reference TRBV5-1 and TRBJ2-1 provide the parts outside the CDR3, is KAGVTQTPRYLIKTRGQQVTLSCSPISGHRSVSWYQQTPGQGLQFLFEYFSETQRNKGNFPGRFSGRQFSNSRSEMNVSTLELGDSALYLCASSFGGADKNEQFFGPGTRLTVL.

This chain links TRBV7-9 with TRBJ2-7; TRBD1 matches 7 bases. Germline V gene sequence: CDR1 SEHNR, CDR2 FQNEAQ (reference sequence). V lost 1 base to trimming and J lost 9 bases; unmatched junction nucleotides: 15. The length of the CDR3 is 16 residues. CDR3 sequence: CASSLVGGADRVGQYF. The CDR3 nucleotides are TGTGCCAGCAGCTTAGTAGGGGGCGCTGACAGGGTCGGGCAGTACTTC.

This chain links TRBV6-5 with TRBJ2-5; a possible D gene is TRBD2 (6 bases). The CDR3 is made up of 15 amino acids. V shed 3 bases and J shed 3 bases, with 14 bases lying between them. Germline V gene data show CDR1 as MNHEY and CDR2 as SVGAGI. For the CDR3, the DNA is TGTGCCAGCAGTTATGCGTTTAGCGGCAAAGAGACCCAGTACTTC. Protein: CASSYAFSGKETQYF.

The chain couples TRBV5-6 to TRBJ1-1; D call uncertain. In germline, CDR1 is SGHDT, CDR2 YYEEEE. The CDR3 has 15 residues. The ends were cut back, 4 bases at V and 5 bases at J, with 18 bases in the middle. The CDR3 nucleotides are TGTGCCAGCAGCCCGTGGGAGCTACAGAGGACTGAAGCTTTCTTT. The encoded protein is CASSPWELQRTEAFF.

The V gene is TRBV6-5, the J gene TRBJ2-3; D is undetermined. CDR1 MNHEY and CDR2 SVGAGI come from the germline V gene. Trimming removed 6 bases at V and 5 bases at J, with 9 bases between. The CDR3 totals 12 residues. CDR3 protein: CASRSGLDTQYF. The DNA for the CDR3 is TGTGCCAGCAGGTCCGGGTTAGATACGCAGTATTTT.

The DNA of the CDR3 is TGTGCCAGCAGTGTAATCGATGAGCAGTTCTTC. This sequence encodes CASSVIDEQFF. The chain joins TRBV25-1 to TRBJ2-1; D call uncertain. The CDR3 is 11 residues long. V lost 4 bases to trimming and J lost 8 bases, with 6 bases between them. CDR1 and CDR2 (germline): MGHDK, SYGVNS.

The table lists this clone with a count of one. The chain combines TRBV5-6 with TRBJ2-5; a possible D gene is TRBD2 (6 bases). The germline V and J ends were trimmed by 0 bases and 9 bases, with 12 bases remaining between them. CDR1 and CDR2 (germline): SGHDT, YYEEEE. This CDR3 is built from 13 residues. The chain's CDR3 is CASSLEVVAAQYF. In nucleotides, the CDR3 is TGTGCCAGCAGCTTGGAGGTAGTAGCGGCCCAGTACTTC.

V usage is TRBV29-1 and J usage is TRBJ2-5; 10 nucleotides align to TRBD2. This CDR3 contains 14 residues. The V gene end was trimmed by 0 bases and the J gene end by 7 bases; junction bases not matched to a gene: 5. Germline V gives CDR1 SQVTM, CDR2 ANQGSEA. CDR3: CSVEDPQRGGTQYF. As DNA, the CDR3 is TGCAGCGTTGAAGATCCACAGCGGGGGGGGACCCAGTACTTC.

This clone was seen a few times. The DNA is omitted, as the CDR3 cannot be located on it reliably, and the CDR3 follows TCRdb's listing. The V and J genes are TRBV6-1 and TRBJ1-2; TRBD1 reflects the table's D call only, with no check against the DNA. From its first to its last residue, the CDR3 has 17 amino acids. The germline V gene has CDR1 MNHNS and CDR2 SASEGT. This chain's CDR3 is CASSEALGQGFGPGYTF.

The V gene is TRBV9, the J gene TRBJ1-2; D ambiguous. V was pared by 2 bases and J by 4 bases, with 15 bases between. CDR1 is SGDLS, CDR2 YYNGEE, per germline. The CDR3 totals 15 residues. CDR3 DNA sequence: TGTGCCAGCAGCGTCGGGTCAGCTACTCTCTATGGCTACACCTTC. Protein sequence: CASSVGSATLYGYTF.

CDR3 loop: CASTSRDRGRTEAFF. Here the CDR3 DNA reads TGTGCCAGCACGTCCCGGGACAGGGGGAGGACTGAAGCTTTCTTT. V gene TRBV25-1 combines with J gene TRBJ1-1, with 11 bases aligning to TRBD1. The J segment lost 5 bases and the V segment lost 7 bases, leaving 9 bases of the junction unmatched. Germline loops: CDR1 MGHDK, CDR2 SYGVNS. The length of the CDR3 is 15 residues.

V is TRBV4-3 and J is TRBJ2-2; TRBD1 aligns across 8 bases. The CDR3 is made up of 18 amino acids. V shed 0 bases and J 7 bases; nucleotides not matched to a gene: 13. Germline V lookup: CDR1 LGHNA, CDR2 YSLEER. CDR3 in DNA: TGCGCCAGCAGCCAAGATCAGCTGGGCAGGGGGCATGGCGGGGAGCTGTTTTTT. Its protein product is CASSQDQLGRGHGGELFF.

This clone showed up just once. The chain employs TRBV7-8 and TRBJ2-7; possible D gene TRBD2, 6 bases. Trimming stripped 0 bases from V and 4 bases from J, with 13 bases between. In germline, CDR1 is SGHVS, CDR2 FQNEAQ. This CDR3 has 15 residues. The CDR3 DNA is TGTGCCAGCAGCTTAGCAGCGGGCAGCCATTACGAGCAGTACTTC. Translation gives CASSLAAGSHYEQYF.

This chain joins TRBV11-2 and TRBJ1-2; 7 bases agree with TRBD1. The germline V gene encodes CDR1 SGHAT and CDR2 FQNNGV. The CDR3 extends over 18 amino acids. Trimming took 5 bases from V and 2 from J; bases not matched to a gene: 17. The CDR3 DNA reads TGTGCCAGCAGCCCACTAGGGGGCCAAGGGTGGAGAAACTATGGCTACACCTTC. Amino acid sequence: CASSPLGGQGWRNYGYTF.

The chain couples TRBV19 to TRBJ2-1; TRBD2 matches at 12 bases. From germline, CDR1 is LNHDA and CDR2 SQIVND (reference sequence). CDR3 size: 17 residues. With V trimmed by 6 bases and J by 0 bases, 6 bases remained unmatched. This chain's CDR3 is CASSLLAGGSSYNEQFF. The CDR3 bases are TGTGCCAGTAGCTTACTAGCGGGGGGAAGCTCCTACAATGAGCAGTTCTTC.

The chain is built from TRBV5-4 and TRBJ2-3; 13 bases fit TRBD2. The CDR3 extends over 15 amino acids. J lost 5 bases, V lost 3 bases, and 3 bases had no gene match. Germline V gives CDR1 SGHNT, CDR2 YYREEE (reference sequence). The DNA for the CDR3 is TGTGCCAGCAGCTCTGGACTAGCGGGGGAAGATACGCAGTATTTT. Translating it yields CASSSGLAGEDTQYF.

The V gene is TRBV19, the J gene TRBJ1-5; D perhaps matches TRBD1 (5 bases). Trimming shortened V by 3 bases and J by 9 bases, and 12 bases separated the two germline ends. The CDR3 is 13 residues long. Looked up from germline, CDR1 is LNHDA and CDR2 is SQIVND (reference sequence). The CDR3 DNA follows: TGTGCCAGTAGTATGGGGGAGGGTTGGCCCCAGCATTTT. Its protein is CASSMGEGWPQHF.

In the case of this clone: One end of the junction varies from germline; a read error may be responsible. CDR3 sequence (DNA): TGTGCCAGCGGCCCCGAGGGGGGGCAGATCTTT. It translates to CASGPEGGQIF. The J gene is TRBJ1-6, the V gene TRBV9; TRBD1 might be the D (6 bases). CDR1 SGDLS and CDR2 YYNGEE come from the germline V gene. The CDR3 is 11 amino acids.